This is a list of T cell receptor beta chains from one sample in a study of human T cells and chemical hapten exposure. TCRdb re-called the RACE reads through MiXCR, storing one row per CDR3 protein. The table includes 60,000 to 70,000 distinct CDR3 sequences, roughly 9.7% detected once. The sequencing here drew on whole blood, taken in connection with sensitization to the hapten diphenylcyclopropenone (DPC). The source of these receptors is a woman in her fifties or sixties with alopecia areata. Some clones in this sample may be carry-over from other donors' samples. CDR3s include the opening cysteine and the closing phenylalanine or tryptophan. D genes are given only for firm matches. The size of a clone is reported for some rows only, either as once, few or many, or as a class for expanded clones.

size: many
J: TRBJ2-1
D: -
V: TRBV20-1
CDR3: CSARRSFSYNEQFF
DNA: TGCAGTGCTAGGAGATCATTCTCCTACAATGAGCAGTTCTTC

size: many
J: TRBJ2-1
D: -
V: TRBV20-1
CDR3: CSSRAPPYNEQFF
DNA: TGCAGTTCAAGAGCGCCTCCCTACAATGAGCAGTTCTTC

size: -
J: TRBJ2-1
D: -
V: TRBV7-8
CDR3: CASSSRQGGNEQFF
DNA: TGTGCCAGCAGCTCGAGGCAGGGCGGGAATGAGCAGTTCTTC

size: many
J: TRBJ2-1
D: -
V: TRBV11-2
CDR3: CASTPNPDRSYNEQFF
DNA: TGTGCCAGCACCCCGAACCCAGACAGGTCCTACAATGAGCAGTTCTTC

size: many
J: TRBJ2-7
D: -
V: TRBV28
CDR3: CASSHTYEQYF
DNA: TGTGCCAGCAGCCACACGTACGAGCAGTACTTC

size: -
J: TRBJ1-1
D: TRBD1
V: TRBV29-1
CDR3: CSGSIGTANTEAFF
DNA: TGCAGCGGTAGTATAGGGACAGCGAACACTGAAGCTTTCTTT

size: few
J: TRBJ2-7
D: TRBD2
V: TRBV5-5
CDR3: CASSFSTSGDRYEQYF
DNA: TGTGCCAGCAGCTTCTCTACTAGCGGGGACCGCTACGAGCAGTACTTC

size: many
J: TRBJ2-7
D: -
V: TRBV19
CDR3: CASSIGALYEQYF
DNA: TGTGCCAGTAGTATCGGGGCCCTCTACGAGCAGTACTTC

size: many
J: TRBJ1-4
D: -
V: TRBV6-5
CDR3: CASSSPRAGEKLFF
DNA: TGTGCCAGCAGTTCCCCCCGGGCCGGGGAAAAACTGTTTTTT

size: -
J: TRBJ2-7
D: -
V: TRBV9
CDR3: CASSVRDNTYEQYF
DNA: TGTGCCAGCAGCGTTCGGGACAATACCTACGAGCAGTACTTC

size: many
J: TRBJ2-7
D: -
V: TRBV14
CDR3: CASSPRGGWTYEQYF
DNA: TGTGCCAGCAGCCCCCGAGGGGGTTGGACCTACGAGCAGTACTTC

size: -
J: TRBJ1-2
D: -
V: TRBV29-1
CDR3: CSVGSRTDNYGYTF
DNA: TGCAGCGTTGGGTCGCGGACGGATAACTATGGCTACACCTTC

size: many
J: TRBJ1-6
D: -
V: TRBV6-6
CDR3: CASTLQGGSSPLHF
DNA: TGTGCCAGCACTCTACAGGGAGGGAGTTCACCCCTCCACTTT

size: many
J: TRBJ2-7
D: -
V: TRBV18
CDR3: CASSGGESSYEQYF
DNA: TGTGCCAGCTCAGGAGGAGAGAGCTCCTACGAGCAGTACTTC

size: few
J: TRBJ1-1
D: -
V: TRBV6-1
CDR3: CASTNPKGRVSTEAFF
DNA: TGTGCCAGCACCAACCCGAAGGGAAGGGTTTCCACTGAAGCTTTCTTT

size: many
J: TRBJ1-3
D: -
V: TRBV20-1
CDR3: CSARVGSGNTIYF
DNA: TGCAGTGCTAGAGTGGGCTCTGGAAACACCATATATTTT

size: medium-sized
J: TRBJ2-7
D: -
V: TRBV27
CDR3: CATGGQESSYEQYF
DNA: TGTGCCACCGGGGGCCAAGAAAGCTCCTACGAGCAGTACTTC

size: many
J: TRBJ1-1
D: -
V: TRBV28
CDR3: CASSSVNTEAFF
DNA: TGTGCCAGCAGTTCGGTCAACACTGAAGCTTTCTTT

size: many
J: TRBJ1-1
D: -
V: TRBV27
CDR3: CASSPRVFTEAFF
DNA: TGTGCCAGCAGTCCCAGGGTATTCACTGAAGCTTTCTTT

size: many
J: TRBJ1-5
D: -
V: TRBV18
CDR3: CASSQFRGDQPQHF
DNA: TGTGCCAGCTCACAATTCCGGGGTGATCAGCCCCAGCATTTT